This entry lists 6 T cell receptor beta chains sequenced from one sample in a study of blood T cell repertoires in COVID-19. The assay was immunoSEQ multiplex PCR, and TCRdb's table has in-frame clones only and misses some. The table has approximately 440,000 clones, approximately 90% seen once. Sequencing input: peripheral blood. The receptors originated from a woman aged 45-59 years with COVID-19, enrolled during active disease.

In this sample, this clone turned up a few times. The rearrangement links TRBV4-1 to TRBJ1-2, with 7 bases identical to TRBD1. Per germline, CDR1 MGHRA and CDR2 YSYEKL. This CDR3 is 15 amino acids long. V shed 1 base and J 4 bases; nucleotides not matched to a gene: 6. The CDR3 DNA is TGCGCCAGCAGCCAAGGTAGGAGGGACAGCTATGGCTACACCTTC. It yields the protein CASSQGRRDSYGYTF.

The chain recombines TRBV6-5 with TRBJ2-1; maybe TRBD1 (6 bases). The CDR3 runs 13 residues. The ends were cut back, 7 bases at V and 13 bases at J, with 20 bases in the middle. The germline V gene encodes CDR1 MNHEY and CDR2 SVGAGI. The CDR3 loop is CASTESGRDIQFF. The CDR3 DNA sequence: TGTGCCAGCACCGAATCGGGCCGGGACATACAGTTCTTC.

The chain uses TRBV6-5 and TRBJ1-2, with TRBD1 matching over 9 bases. The CDR3 is 15 amino acids. V was pared by 4 bases and J by 2 bases, with 5 bases of the junction left unmatched. Germline V gene sequence: CDR1 MNHEY, CDR2 SVGAGI. The CDR3 coding sequence is TGTGCCAGCAGTTTCTCCGGGACAGGGAACTATGGCTACACCTTC. Amino acid sequence: CASSFSGTGNYGYTF.

The chain uses TRBV25-1 and TRBJ1-1; 9 bases fit TRBD1. CDR3 length: 16 residues. Germline V gene sequence: CDR1 MGHDK, CDR2 SYGVNS. Germline trimming cut 4 bases from V and 1 base from J; bases unmatched to any gene: 7. CDR3 nucleotides: TGTGCCAGCAGTGCAAGGACAGGGGTTTGGAACACTGAAGCTTTCTTT. It yields the protein CASSARTGVWNTEAFF.

This clone was counted a single time. For the CDR3, the DNA is TGTGCCAGCAGGGACAGGGTCAATTCACCCCTCCACTTT. Protein: CASRDRVNSPLHF. The V gene is TRBV12-3 or TRBV12-4, the J gene TRBJ1-6, with 8 bases identical to TRBD1. Unmatched junction bases numbered 2, after V lost 6 bases and J lost 7 bases. The CDR3 runs 13 residues.

The rearrangement joins TRBV7-3 to TRBJ2-2; weak D call: TRBD1 (6 bases). The CDR3 contains 15 residues. Looked up from germline, CDR1 is SGHTA and CDR2 is FQGTGA. V lost 6 bases and J lost 3, with 14 bases in between. This chain's CDR3 is CASSQQGPHTGELFF. The DNA of the CDR3 is TGTGCCAGCAGTCAACAGGGACCCCACACCGGGGAGCTGTTTTTT.